These T cell receptor beta chains were read from a single sample in a study of PD-L1 blockade in urothelial cancer. The table came from immunoSEQ multiplex PCR; TCRdb's copy has only in-frame clones and leaves some out. In the table there are about 100,000 clones, roughly nine tenths of which are singletons. Sample: PBMCs, taken around atezolizumab (anti-PD-L1) treatment. These receptors were collected from a woman older than 75 with urothelial cancer. Each CDR3 is given with its conserved first and last residue. A D gene is named only where the DNA matches it firmly. Clone size is stated in some rows and not others, as once, few, many or a class when expanded.

J: TRBJ2-7
V: TRBV5-1
size: -
D: TRBD2
DNA: TGCGCCAGCAGCCTGACTAGCGGGAAAGGCGAGCAGTACTTC
CDR3: CASSLTSGKGEQYF

J: TRBJ1-1
V: TRBV7-8
size: -
D: TRBD1
DNA: TGTGCCAGCAGCCTAATACAGGGGGCGAGCACTGAAGCTTTCTTT
CDR3: CASSLIQGASTEAFF

J: TRBJ2-3
V: TRBV7-9
size: -
D: -
DNA: TGTGCCAGCAGCTTATATGGCACAGATACGCAGTATTTT
CDR3: CASSLYGTDTQYF

J: TRBJ1-2
V: TRBV19
size: -
D: TRBD1
DNA: TGTGCCAGTAGTATTGGATCAGGGACAGGGGGGAATGGCTACACCTTC
CDR3: CASSIGSGTGGNGYTF

J: TRBJ2-7
V: TRBV18
size: -
D: TRBD1
DNA: TGTGCCAGCTCACCCCAAGGGGCAGGGGGAACCTACGAGCAGTACTTC
CDR3: CASSPQGAGGTYEQYF

J: TRBJ2-7
V: TRBV7-2
size: -
D: -
DNA: TGTGCCAGCAGCTTAGACTGGGGCCTGACCTACGAGCAGTACTTC
CDR3: CASSLDWGLTYEQYF

J: TRBJ1-2
V: TRBV28
size: -
D: TRBD1
DNA: TGTGCCAGCAGTTCAGCGTCGCGACAGGGGCTAGATGGCTACACCTTC
CDR3: CASSSASRQGLDGYTF

J: TRBJ1-1
V: TRBV19
size: -
D: -
DNA: TGTGCCAGTAGTATAGATCCGGGAGTTATGAACACTGAAGCTTTCTTT
CDR3: CASSIDPGVMNTEAFF

J: TRBJ2-7
V: TRBV7-6
size: -
D: TRBD1
DNA: TGTGCCAGCAGCCTACAGCCCCCACGGGACAGGGACTCCTACGAGCAGTACTTC
CDR3: CASSLQPPRDRDSYEQYF

J: TRBJ2-1
V: TRBV30
size: -
D: TRBD1
DNA: TGTGCCTGGAGTGGATTATCCGGGACAGGGTCCACTGAGCAGTTCTTC
CDR3: CAWSGLSGTGSTEQFF

J: TRBJ1-1
V: TRBV6-1
size: -
D: -
DNA: TGTGCCAGCAGTGAAGCCAAGAGGGGGGCTTTCTTT
CDR3: CASSEAKRGAFF

J: TRBJ2-3
V: TRBV5-4
size: -
D: TRBD1
DNA: TGTGCCAGCAGCTCGACAGGGTACACAGATACGCAGTATTTT
CDR3: CASSSTGYTDTQYF

J: TRBJ2-2
V: TRBV5-4
size: -
D: TRBD2
DNA: TGTGCCAGCAGCTTGCTGGCGGGAGTTTCCGGGGAGCTGTTTTTT
CDR3: CASSLLAGVSGELFF

J: TRBJ2-3
V: TRBV25-1
size: -
D: TRBD2
DNA: TGTGCCAGCAGTGCGGGACTAGCGGGGGTCACAGATACGCAGTATTTT
CDR3: CASSAGLAGVTDTQYF

J: TRBJ2-2
V: TRBV6-1
size: -
D: -
DNA: TGTGCCAGCAGTGAAATGAGCAGGGGTATTACCGGGGAGCTGTTTTTT
CDR3: CASSEMSRGITGELFF

J: TRBJ2-1
V: TRBV28
size: -
D: TRBD2
DNA: TGTGCCAGCAGTTCCCTAGCGGGAGTCTACAATGAGCAGTTCTTC
CDR3: CASSSLAGVYNEQFF

J: TRBJ1-1
V: TRBV28
size: -
D: TRBD1
DNA: TGTGCCAGCAGTTTACCCTCGACGACCGGACAGGGAGCGAACACTGAAGCTTTCTTT
CDR3: CASSLPSTTGQGANTEAFF

J: TRBJ1-1
V: TRBV9
size: once
D: -
DNA: TGTGCCAGCAGCGTAGAAGGGACTTTTACCACTGAAGCTTTCTTT
CDR3: CASSVEGTFTTEAFF

J: TRBJ1-1
V: TRBV7-9
size: -
D: TRBD1
DNA: TGTGCCAGCAGCGCCTCCGGGACAGAGGGTGAAGCTTTCTTT
CDR3: CASSASGTEGEAFF

J: TRBJ1-3
V: TRBV5-3
size: -
D: -
DNA: TGTGCCAGAAGGGCAGGAGGGAAAAACACCATATATTTT
CDR3: CARRAGGKNTIYF

J: TRBJ2-7
V: TRBV28
size: -
D: TRBD2
DNA: TGTGCCAGCAGTTTGGTTCTAGCGGGAAGCTCCTACGAGCAGTACTTC
CDR3: CASSLVLAGSSYEQYF

J: TRBJ1-1
V: TRBV2
size: once
D: -
DNA: TGTGCCAGCAATTTCGGACAGATGAACACTGAAGCTTTCTTT
CDR3: CASNFGQMNTEAFF

J: TRBJ2-5
V: TRBV11-3
size: -
D: -
DNA: TGTGCCAGCAGCTCCCCGGGACTGGAGACCCAGTACTTC
CDR3: CASSSPGLETQYF

J: TRBJ2-2
V: TRBV29-1
size: few
D: TRBD2
DNA: TGCAGCGTTGGCCCGGGACGGGGGGCCGGGGAGCTGTTTTTT
CDR3: CSVGPGRGAGELFF

J: TRBJ2-3
V: TRBV10-3
size: -
D: -
DNA: TGTGCCATCAGTGAGTCGGAGGCTAGCACAGATACGCAGTATTTT
CDR3: CAISESEASTDTQYF

J: TRBJ1-1
V: TRBV11-2
size: -
D: -
DNA: TGTGCCAGCAGCTTAGGGGGGACACTCATGAACACTGAAGCTTTCTTT
CDR3: CASSLGGTLMNTEAFF

J: TRBJ1-4
V: TRBV27
size: -
D: -
DNA: TGTGCCAGCAGGGGGGGGGCGGACGAAAAACTGTTTTTT
CDR3: CASRGGADEKLFF

J: TRBJ1-1
V: TRBV9
size: few
D: -
DNA: TGTGCCAGCAGCGTAGAAAGGGGATCAGCTTTCTTT
CDR3: CASSVERGSAFF

J: TRBJ2-2
V: TRBV7-9
size: -
D: TRBD2
DNA: TGTGCCAGCAACCTAGCAGGACTAGCGGGGACTAACACCGGGGAGCTGTTTTTT
CDR3: CASNLAGLAGTNTGELFF

J: TRBJ2-7
V: TRBV11-2
size: -
D: TRBD2
DNA: TGTGCCAGCAGCCCCCCGGGACTAGCGGGAGGCGAGCAGTACTTC
CDR3: CASSPPGLAGGEQYF

J: TRBJ2-1
V: TRBV27
size: -
D: TRBD2
DNA: TGTGCCACCAAACCTAGCGGGAGGGGGGTCAATGAGCAGTTCTTC
CDR3: CATKPSGRGVNEQFF

J: TRBJ2-3
V: TRBV28
size: -
D: TRBD2
DNA: TGTGCCAGCAGTTCCGCCGCGAGACTAGCGGCCCCAGATACGCAGTATTTT
CDR3: CASSSAARLAAPDTQYF

J: TRBJ2-3
V: TRBV18
size: -
D: TRBD1
DNA: TGTGCCAGCGGACAGGGGAGCACAGATACGCAGTATTTT
CDR3: CASGQGSTDTQYF

J: TRBJ2-7
V: TRBV30
size: -
D: TRBD1
DNA: TGTGCCTGGGGTCAAACGGGACAGCGATACTTC
CDR3: CAWGQTGQRYF

J: TRBJ1-1
V: TRBV10-3
size: -
D: -
DNA: TGTGCCACACGGGACTCCCAGAACACTGAAGCTTTCTTT
CDR3: CATRDSQNTEAFF

J: TRBJ2-3
V: TRBV9
size: -
D: -
DNA: TGTGCCAGCAGCGTAGATGCCCGCGTTGGGCAGTATTTT
CDR3: CASSVDARVGQYF

J: TRBJ1-1
V: TRBV27
size: -
D: -
DNA: TGTGCCAGCAGTCCCTTGAGTCCCATTAAGAACACTGAAGCTTTCTTT
CDR3: CASSPLSPIKNTEAFF

J: TRBJ2-2
V: TRBV2
size: -
D: -
DNA: TGTGCCAGCAGTCCCTTCACCGGGGAGCTGTTTTTT
CDR3: CASSPFTGELFF

J: TRBJ1-1
V: TRBV28
size: -
D: -
DNA: TGTGCCAGCAGCGATACACCTCTCCTGAACACTGAAGCTTTCTTT
CDR3: CASSDTPLLNTEAFF

J: TRBJ2-1
V: TRBV7-6
size: -
D: TRBD2
DNA: TGTGCCAGCAGCCGAGGACTAGCGATTAATGATGAGCAGTTCTTC
CDR3: CASSRGLAINDEQFF

J: TRBJ1-2
V: TRBV7-9
size: -
D: -
DNA: TGTGCCAGCAGCTTAGAGACTGGGGGCTACGGTATTGGGGGCTACACCTTC
CDR3: CASSLETGGYGIGGYTF

J: TRBJ2-4
V: TRBV18
size: -
D: -
DNA: TGTGCCAGCTCACCACCTCCTGGAGATTCCGACATTCAGTACTTC
CDR3: CASSPPPGDSDIQYF

J: TRBJ1-5
V: TRBV6-4
size: -
D: TRBD1
DNA: TGTGCCAGCAGTGACTCGAATACAGGGGTGAGCAATCAGCCCCAGCATTTT
CDR3: CASSDSNTGVSNQPQHF

J: TRBJ2-1
V: TRBV9
size: -
D: -
DNA: TGTGCCAGCAGCCCCCCGGGCTCCTACAATGAGCAGTTCTTC
CDR3: CASSPPGSYNEQFF